Following are 10 T cell receptor beta chains from one sample sequenced in a study of blood T cell repertoires in COVID-19. Clones were sequenced by immunoSEQ multiplex PCR, and TCRdb holds only the in-frame ones, with some missing. The sample includes about 140,000 clones, 88% seen only once; the top ten take roughly a tenth. The sequenced sample consisted of peripheral blood. These receptors were collected from a man aged 50 to 59 with active or convalescent COVID-19.

This chain joins TRBV5-1 and TRBJ2-1; possible D gene TRBD2, 5 bases. Per germline, CDR1 SGHRS and CDR2 YFSETQ. This CDR3 spans 14 amino acids. The germline V and J ends were trimmed by 1 base and 3 bases, with 8 bases remaining between them. CDR3 nucleotides: TGCGCCAGCAGCTTGACCGGGAACTACAATGAGCAGTTCTTC. Translating it yields CASSLTGNYNEQFF.

This clone was counted once. V gene TRBV30 combines with J gene TRBJ2-7; D may be TRBD1 (5 bases). V lost 3 bases and J lost 3, with 6 bases in between. Germline CDR1 reads GTSNPN; CDR2 reads SVGIG (reference sequence). The CDR3 consists of 11 residues. In DNA form, the CDR3 reads TGTGCCTGGAGAACAGGCTACGAGCAGTACTTC. Protein product: CAWRTGYEQYF.

The rearrangement links TRBV7-9 to TRBJ1-2, with 9 bases aligning to TRBD1. The CDR3 sequence is 17 residues long. Germline V lookup: CDR1 SEHNR, CDR2 FQNEAQ (reference sequence). Unmatched junction bases numbered 9, after V lost 0 bases and J lost 4 bases. CDR3 DNA: TGTGCCAGCAGCTTAGCGTCCCGGGACAGGGAGGTCTATGGCTACACCTTC. This encodes CASSLASRDREVYGYTF.

The genes are TRBV18 and TRBJ2-2; the D is unclear. Germline values: CDR1 KGHSH, CDR2 LQKENI. This CDR3 has 13 amino acids. Between the trimmed V and J ends, which lost 4 bases and 4 bases, there was a span of 7 bases. Here the CDR3 DNA reads TGTGCCAGCTCACTCTCAGGCACCGGGGAGCTGTTTTTT. Translation: CASSLSGTGELFF.

The chain couples TRBV9 to TRBJ2-7, with TRBD2 matching over 8 bases. This CDR3 has 15 amino acids. Germline V gene sequence: CDR1 SGDLS, CDR2 YYNGEE. The junction had 7 bases not matched to a gene; V was cut back by 3 bases and J by 2 bases. CDR3 residues: CASSASPTSAYEQYF. The CDR3 region has the DNA TGTGCCAGCAGCGCCTCTCCGACTAGCGCCTACGAGCAGTACTTC. Drawing the rest from reference TRBV9 and TRBJ2-7, the complete variable domain is DSGVTQTPKHLITATGQRVTLRCSPRSGDLSVYWYQQSLDQGLQFLIQYYNGEERAKGNILERFSAQQFPDLHSELNLSSLELGDSALYFCASSASPTSAYEQYFGPGTRLTVT.

This clone was observed a handful of times. J is TRBJ2-7 and V is TRBV6-2 or TRBV6-3; D might be TRBD1 or TRBD2, each matching 9 bases. The germline V gene has CDR1 MNHEY and CDR2 SVGEGT. Deletions cut 4 bases from V and 1 base from J, with 26 bases between. This CDR3 is 19 amino acids long. This chain's CDR3 is CASSFPGQGLAGESYEQYF. The CDR3 DNA is TGTGCCAGCAGTTTTCCGGGACAGGGATTAGCGGGAGAGTCCTACGAGCAGTACTTC.

V gene TRBV11-2 combines with J gene TRBJ2-7; TRBD1 might be the D (6 bases). The CDR3 totals 15 residues. V gave up 3 bases and J gave up 0 bases, with 12 bases separating them. The germline V gene encodes CDR1 SGHAT and CDR2 FQNNGV. This chain's CDR3 is CASSFRRGPSYEQYF. The CDR3 DNA sequence: TGTGCCAGCAGCTTCCGCAGGGGCCCCTCCTACGAGCAGTACTTC.

V usage is TRBV6-5 and J usage is TRBJ1-2; 10 bases fit TRBD1. The CDR3 totals 13 residues. Germline V gives CDR1 MNHEY, CDR2 SVGAGI. Trimming at V came to 6 bases and at J to 8 bases, leaving 6 bases not matched to a gene. CDR3 DNA sequence: TGTGCCAGCAGCCTCGGGACAGGGGTAGGCTACACCTTC. Translating it yields CASSLGTGVGYTF.

The sample holds a few counts of this clone. J is TRBJ2-7 and V is TRBV14; perhaps TRBD2 as D (7 bases). The germline gives CDR1 SGHDN, CDR2 FVKESK. Trimming stripped 4 bases from V and 2 bases from J, with 15 bases between. The CDR3 is 15 residues long. This CDR3 reads CASSRWGGLTYEQYF. Here the CDR3 DNA reads TGTGCCAGCAGCCGCTGGGGGGGCTTAACCTACGAGCAGTACTTC.

The chain links TRBV3-1 (or the pseudogene TRBV3-2) to TRBJ1-4, with TRBD1 matching 10 bases. Looked up from germline, CDR1 is LGHDT and CDR2 is YNNKEL (reference sequence). The ends lost 3 bases at V and 0 bases at J; junction bases unmatched: 4. There are 17 residues in the CDR3. Written as DNA, the CDR3 is TGTGCCAGCAGCCAGGACAGGGGGACTGCAACTAATGAAAAACTGTTTTTT. Amino acid sequence: CASSQDRGTATNEKLFF.